These T cell receptor beta chains were read from a single sample in a study of T-cell memory formation after mild COVID-19. TCRdb independently ran MiXCR on the 5' RACE reads; one entry per CDR3 protein. The data contain some 280,000 distinct CDR3 sequences, about 17% of them singletons. The sample taken for sequencing was PBMCs or a T cell subset sorted from them (not recorded which). These receptors originate from a man aged 18 to 35 who had mild COVID-19 (a few samples of this study predate the infection). Cell type and time point are not known. Each CDR3 is given with its conserved first and last residue. Each record gives: V gene, clone size, D gene, J gene, CDR3 protein, CDR3 DNA. A D gene is named only where the DNA matches it firmly. For some rows the clone size is stated as once, few or many, or as a class when expanded; others skip it.

>TRBV9|.|.|TRBJ2-3
CASSVGGADTQYF
TGTGCCAGCAGCGTAGGGGGGGCAGATACGCAGTATTTT
>TRBV29-1|few|.|TRBJ2-7
CSVERGVPYEQYF
TGCAGCGTTGAGAGGGGGGTCCCCTACGAGCAGTACTTC
>TRBV5-1|few|TRBD1|TRBJ1-6
CASSETGTAFNSPLHF
TGCGCCAGCAGCGAGACAGGGACGGCCTTCAATTCACCCCTCCACTTT
>TRBV7-9|.|.|TRBJ2-5
CASSPEGETQYF
TGTGCCAGCAGCCCTGAGGGAGAGACCCAGTACTTC
>TRBV5-1|.|.|TRBJ2-2
CASSEQGNTGELFF
TGCGCCAGCAGCGAGCAGGGGAACACCGGGGAGCTGTTTTTT
>TRBV5-5|many|.|TRBJ1-1
CASSLGPPGGTEAFF
TGTGCCAGCAGCTTAGGGCCCCCCGGGGGCACTGAAGCTTTCTTT
>TRBV15|.|TRBD1|TRBJ1-1
CATSRDQGAGTEAFF
TGTGCCACCAGCAGAGATCAGGGGGCTGGAACTGAAGCTTTCTTT
>TRBV7-9|.|.|TRBJ2-3
CASNPGVMVADTQYF
TGTGCCAGCAACCCCGGGGTGATGGTGGCAGATACGCAGTATTTT
>TRBV3-1|.|.|TRBJ2-7
CASSQAGRAGTYEQYF
TGTGCCAGCAGCCAAGCAGGGCGGGCAGGGACCTACGAGCAGTACTTC
>TRBV7-2|few|.|TRBJ2-3
CASSLRFDTQYF
TGTGCCAGCAGCTTAAGGTTCGATACGCAGTATTTT
>TRBV20-1|many|TRBD2|TRBJ2-1
CSAKGLAGGNEQFF
TGCAGTGCCAAGGGACTAGCGGGGGGTAATGAGCAGTTCTTC
>TRBV25-1|few|TRBD1|TRBJ2-7
CASSEGTGVSEQYF
TGTGCCAGCAGTGAGGGGACAGGTGTTTCCGAGCAGTACTTC
>TRBV7-2|few|.|TRBJ2-4
CASSPPGKNIQYF
TGTGCCAGCAGCCCCCCCGGCAAAAACATTCAGTACTTC
>TRBV14|.|.|TRBJ1-4
CASSRGRGSLFF
TGTGCCAGCAGCCGGGGAAGGGGTTCGCTGTTTTTT
>TRBV29-1|few|.|TRBJ2-1
CSVPITEQPFNEQFF
TGCAGCGTCCCCATAACAGAACAACCATTCAATGAGCAGTTCTTC
>TRBV11-3|.|.|TRBJ2-3
CASSSRLGLVYF
TGTGCCAGCAGCTCTCGACTGGGGTTAGTGTATTTT
>TRBV15|few|.|TRBJ2-1
CATSRTSSYNEQFF
TGTGCCACCAGCAGGACTAGCTCCTACAATGAGCAGTTCTTC
>TRBV7-2|.|.|TRBJ1-4
CASSFVQGGEKLFF
TGTGCCAGCAGCTTCGTACAGGGAGGAGAAAAACTGTTTTTT
>TRBV24-1|many|.|TRBJ2-1
CATSDFRNEQFF
TGTGCCACCAGTGATTTCCGGAATGAGCAGTTCTTC
>TRBV11-2|.|.|TRBJ2-1
CASSNPRGLRLNEQFF
TGTGCCAGCAGCAACCCCCGGGGCCTGCGGCTCAATGAGCAGTTCTTC
>TRBV10-3|few|TRBD2|TRBJ2-7
CATGYGLAGEQYF
TGTGCCACCGGCTACGGACTAGCCGGCGAGCAGTACTTC
>TRBV6-1|.|.|TRBJ1-1
CASTGTTNTEAFF
TGTGCCAGTACCGGGACTACGAACACTGAAGCTTTCTTT
>TRBV9|few|.|TRBJ2-2
CASSVGAAVNTGELFF
TGTGCCAGCAGCGTAGGTGCGGCAGTTAACACCGGGGAGCTGTTTTTT
>TRBV5-1|few|.|TRBJ2-7
CASSLDSSTGQYF
TGCGCCAGCAGCTTGGACAGTTCTACGGGGCAGTACTTC
>TRBV4-2|many|.|TRBJ2-1
CASSQSLENNEQFF
TGTGCCAGCAGCCAGTCGCTAGAGAACAATGAGCAGTTCTTC
>TRBV4-3|many|.|TRBJ2-6
CASSQGRGANVLTF
TGCGCCAGCAGCCAAGGCCGTGGGGCCAACGTCCTGACTTTC
>TRBV29-1|.|.|TRBJ1-1
CSVVEQLNTEAFF
TGCAGCGTTGTAGAACAGTTGAACACTGAAGCTTTCTTT
>TRBV7-9|few|TRBD1|TRBJ2-3
CASSNRDRGADTQYF
TGTGCCAGCAGCAACCGGGACAGGGGGGCAGATACGCAGTATTTT
>TRBV27|few|TRBD1|TRBJ1-2
CASSRGQGDGYTF
TGTGCCAGCAGTCGCGGACAGGGGGATGGCTACACCTTC
>TRBV20-1|many|TRBD1|TRBJ1-6
CSARDGDRGLYNSPLHF
TGCAGTGCTAGAGATGGGGACAGGGGACTTTATAATTCACCCCTCCACTTT
>TRBV7-9|few|.|TRBJ2-4
CASSLKWIIAKNIQYF
TGTGCCAGCAGCTTAAAGTGGATCATAGCCAAAAACATTCAGTACTTC
>TRBV11-2|many|.|TRBJ2-2
CASGWNTGELFF
TGTGCCAGCGGATGGAACACCGGGGAGCTGTTTTTT
>TRBV29-1|many|TRBD2|TRBJ2-5
CSGGGSQETQYF
TGCAGCGGGGGGGGGTCACAAGAGACCCAGTACTTC
>TRBV29-1|.|.|TRBJ2-7
CSVGGRAYEQYF
TGCAGCGTTGGGGGCAGGGCCTACGAGCAGTACTTC
>TRBV5-1|many|.|TRBJ2-7
CASSSLTDPGNEQYF
TGCGCCAGCAGCTCATTGACTGACCCAGGGAACGAGCAGTACTTC
>TRBV11-2|many|TRBD2|TRBJ2-2
CASSWGGTGELFF
TGTGCCAGCAGTTGGGGGGGCACCGGGGAGCTGTTTTTT
>TRBV19|.|TRBD1|TRBJ2-1
CASTADRVNNEQFF
TGTGCCAGTACCGCGGACAGGGTAAACAATGAGCAGTTCTTC
>TRBV4-1|.|.|TRBJ1-2
CASSANRQDRGYTF
TGCGCCAGCAGCGCTAACAGACAGGACCGTGGCTACACCTTC
>TRBV14|few|.|TRBJ2-3
CASSQKSTDTQYF
TGTGCCAGCAGCCAGAAAAGCACAGATACGCAGTATTTT
>TRBV6-5|.|TRBD1|TRBJ1-5
CASSPRRGGVRQPQHF
TGTGCCAGCAGTCCCCGAAGAGGGGGCGTACGGCAGCCCCAGCATTTT
>TRBV20-1|few|.|TRBJ2-3
CSASITDTQYF
TGCAGTGCGTCGATCACAGATACGCAGTATTTT
>TRBV20-1|many|.|TRBJ2-1
CSARAGGENEQFF
TGCAGTGCTAGAGCCGGCGGGGAGAATGAGCAGTTCTTC
>TRBV30|.|.|TRBJ1-2
CAWSEQGWYGYTF
TGTGCCTGGAGTGAACAGGGCTGGTATGGCTACACCTTC
>TRBV7-3|many|TRBD1|TRBJ2-5
CASSPGTAKETQYF
TGTGCCAGCAGCCCCGGGACAGCAAAAGAGACCCAGTACTTC
>TRBV12-3/TRBV12-4|.|TRBD1|TRBJ1-3
CASSPGTGGNTIYF
TGTGCCAGCAGTCCGGGGACAGGCGGAAACACCATATATTTT